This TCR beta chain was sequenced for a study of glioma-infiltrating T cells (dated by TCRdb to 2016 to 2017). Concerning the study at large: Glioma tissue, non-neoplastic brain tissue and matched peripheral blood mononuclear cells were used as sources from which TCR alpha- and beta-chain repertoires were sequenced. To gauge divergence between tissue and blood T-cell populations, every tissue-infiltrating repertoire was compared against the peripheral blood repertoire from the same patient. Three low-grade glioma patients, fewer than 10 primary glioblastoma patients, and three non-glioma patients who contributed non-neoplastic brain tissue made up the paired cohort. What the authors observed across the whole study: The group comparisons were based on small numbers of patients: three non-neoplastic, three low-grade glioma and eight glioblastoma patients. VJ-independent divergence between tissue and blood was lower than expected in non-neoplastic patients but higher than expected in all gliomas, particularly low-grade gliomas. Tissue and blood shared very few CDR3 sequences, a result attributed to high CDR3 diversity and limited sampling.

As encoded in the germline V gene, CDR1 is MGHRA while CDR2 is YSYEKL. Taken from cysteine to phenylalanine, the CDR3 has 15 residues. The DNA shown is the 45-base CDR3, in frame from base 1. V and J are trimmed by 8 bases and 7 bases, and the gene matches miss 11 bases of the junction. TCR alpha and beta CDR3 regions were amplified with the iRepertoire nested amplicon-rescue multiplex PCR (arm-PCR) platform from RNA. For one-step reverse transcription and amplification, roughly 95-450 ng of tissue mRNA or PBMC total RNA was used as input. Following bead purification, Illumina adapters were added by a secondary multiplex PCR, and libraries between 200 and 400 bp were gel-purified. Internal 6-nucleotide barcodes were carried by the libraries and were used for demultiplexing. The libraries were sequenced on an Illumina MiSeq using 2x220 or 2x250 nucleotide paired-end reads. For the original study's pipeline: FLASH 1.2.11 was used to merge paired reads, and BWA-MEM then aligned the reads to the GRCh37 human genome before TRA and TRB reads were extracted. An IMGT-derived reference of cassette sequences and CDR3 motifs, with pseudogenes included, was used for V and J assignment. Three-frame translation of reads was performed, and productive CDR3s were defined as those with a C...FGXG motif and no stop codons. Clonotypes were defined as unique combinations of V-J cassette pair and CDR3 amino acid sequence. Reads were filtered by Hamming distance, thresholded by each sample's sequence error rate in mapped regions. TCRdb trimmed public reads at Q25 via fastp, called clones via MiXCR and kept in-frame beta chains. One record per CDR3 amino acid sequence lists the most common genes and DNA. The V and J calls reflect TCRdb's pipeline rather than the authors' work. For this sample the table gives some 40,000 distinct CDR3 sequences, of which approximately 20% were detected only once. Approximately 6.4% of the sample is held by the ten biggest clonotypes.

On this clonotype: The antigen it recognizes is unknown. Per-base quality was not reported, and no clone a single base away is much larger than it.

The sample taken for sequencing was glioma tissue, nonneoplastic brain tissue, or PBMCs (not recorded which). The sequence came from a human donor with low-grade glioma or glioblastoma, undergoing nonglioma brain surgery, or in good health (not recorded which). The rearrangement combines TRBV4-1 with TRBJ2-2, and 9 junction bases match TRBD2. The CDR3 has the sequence CASRAGGLVVGELFF. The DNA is TGCGCCAGCCGTGCGGGGGGGCTCGTCGTCGGGGAGCTGTTTTTT.